The clone carrying this TCR beta chain was observed once. No antigen is known for it. This sample is drawn from a study of blood T cells in healthy people across ages. The study, taken as a whole, reports: The study regarded diversity estimates from one million T cells as underestimates. What prevented conclusive comparison of naive and antigen-experienced cells was that PBMCs were unsorted.

The second PCR ran roughly 6 to 11 cycles with a sample-barcoded 5' primer and J-beta primers. TCRdb re-derived calls from the 5' RACE reads in MiXCR, one entry per CDR3 protein. The table shows hundreds of thousands of distinct CDR3 sequences, with nearly 60% occurring only once. V dropped 4 bases and J dropped 10 bases, with 17 bases sitting between them. CDR1 is LGHDT and CDR2 is YNNKEL in the germline V gene (reference sequence). There are 15 residues in the CDR3. The study isolated at least 6 million PBMCs from each sample. This chain links TRBV3-1 with TRBJ1-6; D is perhaps TRBD1 (6 bases). The source of this sequence is a man in his thirties or forties in good health. What was sequenced was blood. CDR3 protein: CASSPYDRTYSPLHF. CDR3 in DNA: TGTGCCAGCAGCCCGTATGACAGGACCTACTCACCCCTCCACTTT.